These 28 T cell receptor beta chains share one sample of origin, sequenced in a study of shared clonotypes between healthy human individuals. Sequencing was performed with immunoSEQ multiplex PCR; in TCRdb, only in-frame clones are kept and a portion is missing. This sample has hundreds of thousands of clones; approximately 74% occur once, and the top ten carry approximately 1.8%. Sequencing was carried out using memory CD4+ T cells sorted from blood. Subset specified: CD45RA-negative fraction. The receptors were gathered from a woman in her twenties or thirties in good health.

This chain links TRBV11-2 with TRBJ2-2; no clear D gene. This CDR3 region has 11 residues. CDR1 and CDR2 (germline): SGHAT, FQNNGV. The V end was cut by 6 bases, the J end by 1 base, with 0 bases between. CDR3 sequence (DNA): TGTGCCAGCAGGAACACCGGGGAGCTGTTTTTT. Residues: CASRNTGELFF.

V and J are TRBV19 and TRBJ2-7; TRBD1 agrees at 8 bases. V dropped 8 bases and J dropped 7; count of bases not matched to a gene: 10. This CDR3 has 13 residues. Germline CDR1 and CDR2: LNHDA and SQIVND (reference sequence). The CDR3 protein is CASGTQGAKEQYF. In DNA form, the CDR3 reads TGTGCCAGTGGGACCCAGGGGGCTAAAGAGCAGTACTTC.

The chain employs TRBV19 and TRBJ1-4; D possibly corresponds to TRBD1 (6 bases). V was clipped by 9 bases and J by 7 bases, with 15 bases between them. This CDR3 is 13 amino acids long. Germline V gene sequence: CDR1 LNHDA, CDR2 SQIVND (reference sequence). The CDR3 reads CASQRGRGEKLFF. Written as DNA, the CDR3 is TGTGCCAGCCAACGGGGGCGCGGTGAAAAACTGTTTTTT.

This clone appeared a few times. The chain couples TRBV6-4 to TRBJ2-1; perhaps TRBD2 as D (6 bases). CDR3 length: 15 residues. Germline lookup yields CDR1 MRHNA and CDR2 SNTAGT. The V end lost 6 bases, the J end lost 2 bases, and 14 bases lay between the germline ends. DNA for the CDR3: TGTGCCAGCAGAGCTCCGGGACTGACCTACAATGAGCAGTTCTTC. Translation: CASRAPGLTYNEQFF.

This chain joins TRBV4-1 and TRBJ2-7; 12 positions match TRBD2. The ends lost 5 bases at V and 5 bases at J; junction bases unmatched: 7. The germline V gene encodes CDR1 MGHRA and CDR2 YSYEKL. This CDR3 is built from 15 residues. DNA for the CDR3: TGCGCCAGCAGCGGACTAGCGGGGAATCTAAACGAGCAGTACTTC. It codes for CASSGLAGNLNEQYF.

This clone came up a few times. The rearrangement joins TRBV28 to TRBJ2-7, with D perhaps matching TRBD2 (6 bases). Germline assignment: CDR1 MDHEN and CDR2 SYDVKM. This CDR3 has 13 amino acids. Trimming shortened V by 6 bases and J by 3 bases, and 12 bases separated the two germline ends. CDR3 amino acids: CASRAGGVYEQYF. The DNA of the CDR3 is TGTGCCAGCAGGGCCGGAGGGGTCTACGAGCAGTACTTC.

This clone was counted a few times. The CDR3 DNA sequence: TGCAGCGTTGGTTTAGGGACTGAAGCTTTCTTT. This codes for CSVGLGTEAFF. The rearrangement links TRBV29-1 to TRBJ1-1; D remains ambiguous. Between the trimmed V and J ends, which lost 4 bases and 5 bases, there was a span of 8 bases. CDR1 SQVTM and CDR2 ANQGSEA come from the germline V gene. This CDR3 comprises 11 residues.

The rearrangement links TRBV18 to TRBJ1-5; maybe TRBD1 (6 bases). Germline V CDR1 and CDR2: KGHSH, LQKENI. CDR3 length: 13 amino acids. With 6 bases removed from V and 5 bases from J, the gap between germline ends came to 11 bases. The CDR3 loop is CASSYREDQPQHF. Here the CDR3 DNA reads TGTGCCAGCTCGTACAGGGAGGATCAGCCCCAGCATTTT.

The V gene is TRBV2, the J gene TRBJ2-2; 8 bases agree with TRBD1. This CDR3 has 13 amino acids. The J segment lost 6 bases and the V segment lost 7 bases, leaving 4 bases of the junction unmatched. Germline V gives CDR1 SNHLY, CDR2 FYNNEI. The CDR3 region is CASTPGGSGELFF. CDR3 bases: TGTGCCAGCACCCCAGGGGGCTCCGGGGAGCTGTTTTTT.

Regarding this clone: The same CDR3 also results from other DNA sequences found in this sample. This chain connects TRBV5-1 to TRBJ2-1; D ambiguous. V was cut by 0 bases and J by 0 bases, with 10 bases left in between. The germline CDR1 and CDR2 sequences are SGHRS and YFSETQ. The CDR3 has 16 amino acids. CDR3 nucleotide sequence: TGCGCCAGCAGCTTGGGTAGCCCAAGCTCCTACAATGAGCAGTTCTTC. This encodes CASSLGSPSSYNEQFF.

The rearrangement uses TRBV20-1 and TRBJ2-3; no clear D gene. CDR1 is DFQATT and CDR2 is SNEGSKA in the germline V gene (reference sequence). The CDR3 runs 9 residues. The V end lost 7 bases, the J end lost 5 bases, and 4 bases lay between the germline ends. The CDR3 sequence is CSGGDTQYF. CDR3 DNA sequence: TGCAGTGGGGGAGATACGCAGTATTTT.

This clone was recorded a few times. The chain carries TRBV29-1 and TRBJ2-1; 9 positions agree with TRBD2. Germline CDR1 is SQVTM and CDR2 is ANQGSEA. The ends lost 8 bases at V and 7 bases at J; junction bases unmatched: 12. The CDR3 sequence is 14 residues long. CDR3 DNA sequence: TGCAGCTTAGCCGCGGGGGGGGCTCTTAATGAGCAGTTCTTC. Protein: CSLAAGGALNEQFF.

The chain links TRBV11-2 to TRBJ2-2, with 11 positions matching TRBD2. The CDR3 runs 17 residues. Germline V lookup: CDR1 SGHAT, CDR2 FQNNGV. V lost 3 bases and J lost 4; bases outside the gene matches: 7. As DNA, the CDR3 is TGTGCCAGCAGCTTCGGGGGGACTAGCGGATTCACCGGGGAGCTGTTTTTT. Translation gives CASSFGGTSGFTGELFF.

This clone has just a few counts. The chain uses TRBV19 and TRBJ1-5; D unclear. The CDR3 spans 15 residues. The V end was cut by 1 base, the J end by 1 base, with 8 bases between. Germline loops: CDR1 LNHDA, CDR2 SQIVND (reference sequence). The CDR3 DNA follows: TGTGCCAGTAGTATAGTACACGGAAGCAATCAGCCCCAGCATTTT. Translated, it gives CASSIVHGSNQPQHF.

This chain connects TRBV28 to TRBJ1-4; 8 bases are shared with TRBD1. CDR1 is MDHEN and CDR2 is SYDVKM in the germline V gene. V shed 4 bases, J shed 8 bases, and the junction held 9 bases outside the gene matches. CDR3 length: 15 amino acids. The CDR3 loop is CASSSRTGPGEKLFF. The CDR3 bases are TGTGCCAGCAGTTCAAGGACAGGGCCGGGAGAAAAACTGTTTTTT. The whole variable domain, remainder taken from reference TRBV28 and TRBJ1-4, is DVKVTQSSRYLVKRTGEKVFLECVQDMDHENMFWYRQDPGLGLRLIYFSYDVKMKEKGDIPEGYSVSREKKERFSLILESASTNQTSMYLCASSSRTGPGEKLFFGSGTQLSVL.

This clone occurred a few times. This chain joins TRBV7-9 and TRBJ2-1; possible D gene TRBD2, 5 bases. The CDR3 spans 14 residues. Trimming took 7 bases from V and 0 from J, leaving 10 bases between them. Germline V gene data show CDR1 as SEHNR and CDR2 as FQNEAQ (reference sequence). Here the CDR3 reads CASKRESSYNEQFF. Here the CDR3 DNA reads TGTGCCAGCAAGAGGGAGAGCTCCTACAATGAGCAGTTCTTC.

Note on this clone: This sample also contains other DNA sequences that code for the same CDR3. The chain couples TRBV5-1 to TRBJ1-2; D gene unclear. The CDR3 loop spans 12 amino acids. Trimming stripped 0 bases from V and 8 bases from J, with 8 bases between. From germline, CDR1 is SGHRS and CDR2 YFSETQ. The chain's CDR3 is CASSLGTDGYTF. CDR3 sequence (DNA): TGCGCCAGCAGCTTGGGGACGGACGGCTACACCTTC.

V is TRBV11-2 and J is TRBJ1-1; no reliable D call. The V gene lost 3 bases and the J gene lost 4 bases, with 9 bases spanning the gap. Germline V gives CDR1 SGHAT, CDR2 FQNNGV. The CDR3 sequence is 13 residues long. DNA of the CDR3: TGTGCCAGCAGCTTCCGGAAACCCACTGAAGCTTTCTTT. This gives the protein CASSFRKPTEAFF. The complete variable domain, with remaining parts taken from reference TRBV11-2 and TRBJ1-1, reads EAGVAQSPRYKIIEKRQSVAFWCNPISGHATLYWYQQILGQGPKLLIQFQNNGVVDDSQLPKDRFSAERLKGVDSTLKIQPAKLEDSAVYLCASSFRKPTEAFFGQGTRLTVV.

The CDR3 DNA follows: TGTGCCTGGAGTGACGCGCACGAGCAGTACTTC. Translation: CAWSDAHEQYF. The chain carries TRBV30 and TRBJ2-7; D is unresolved. Trimming shortened V by 1 base and J by 5 bases, and 6 bases separated the two germline ends. Germline V gene data show CDR1 as GTSNPN and CDR2 as SVGIG (reference sequence). The CDR3 consists of 11 residues.

The chain has TRBV23-1 and TRBJ1-5; 9 nucleotides match TRBD1. TRBV23-1 is an open reading frame whose function is uncertain. The V segment lost 4 bases and the J segment 2 bases; nucleotides outside the gene matches: 9. The CDR3 is 17 residues long. In nucleotides, the CDR3 is TGCGCCAGCAGTCTAAGACAGGGGGAAGTGGGCAATCAGCCCCAGCATTTT. It codes for CASSLRQGEVGNQPQHF.

CDR3 bases: TGTGCCAGCAGGGCGCCGGGACAGGGGTTAGATACGCAGTATTTT. Amino acids: CASRAPGQGLDTQYF. The rearrangement joins TRBV6-5 to TRBJ2-3, with 10 bases identical to TRBD1. CDR3 length equals 15 residues. Trimming cost V 6 bases and J 5 bases; bases outside gene matches: 8. Germline-derived CDR1 and CDR2 are MNHEY and SVGAGI.

The chain recombines TRBV7-2 with TRBJ2-7, with 9 bases matching TRBD1. V dropped 5 bases and J dropped 2; count of bases not matched to a gene: 7. Per the germline V gene, CDR1 is SGHTA and CDR2 is FQGNSA. The CDR3 consists of 15 residues. The CDR3 spells CASSDRTGVTYEQYF. Written as DNA, the CDR3 is TGTGCCAGCAGCGACCGGACAGGGGTTACCTACGAGCAGTACTTC.

The genes are TRBV19 and TRBJ2-5; 14 bases align to TRBD2. From germline, CDR1 is LNHDA and CDR2 SQIVND (reference sequence). The CDR3 has 17 amino acids. Trimming at V came to 5 bases and at J to 4 bases, leaving 9 bases not matched to a gene. The CDR3 loop reads CASSLTTGTSGRETQYF. The CDR3 coding sequence is TGTGCCAGTAGTCTCACCACCGGGACTAGCGGGAGAGAGACCCAGTACTTC.

This clone appeared once. This chain uses TRBV18 with TRBJ2-7, with a weak D call TRBD1 (6 bases). The CDR3 consists of 16 residues. Per germline, CDR1 KGHSH and CDR2 LQKENI. Trimming pared 0 bases from V and 3 bases from J, leaving 15 bases between. CDR3 region: CASSPPSRGTIYEQYF. The CDR3 DNA is TGTGCCAGCTCACCACCCAGCAGGGGAACAATCTACGAGCAGTACTTC.

The chain is built from TRBV7-9 and TRBJ2-7; D is unresolved. The CDR3 has 11 amino acids. V shed 5 bases and J shed 9 bases, with 11 bases lying between them. The germline V gene encodes CDR1 SEHNR and CDR2 FQNEAQ (reference sequence). Here the CDR3 reads CASSQNLGQYF. CDR3 nucleotide sequence: TGTGCCAGCAGCCAAAACCTAGGGCAGTACTTC.

Comments on this clone: Other nucleotide sequences from this sample produce the same CDR3. The chain recombines TRBV27 with TRBJ1-2; the match to TRBD1 covers 10 bases. The CDR3 runs to 13 residues. Per germline, CDR1 MNHEY and CDR2 SMNVEV (reference sequence). The ends lost 6 bases at V and 5 bases at J; junction bases unmatched: 3. The CDR3 DNA reads as TGTGCCAGCAGCAGGGGACAGGGGTATGGCTACACCTTC. The encoded protein is CASSRGQGYGYTF.

The rearrangement uses TRBV5-4 and TRBJ1-1, with D possibly TRBD1 on 6 matching bases. The CDR3 totals 15 residues. With 3 bases removed from V and 5 bases from J, the gap between germline ends came to 17 bases. CDR1 and CDR2 (germline): SGHNT, YYREEE (reference sequence). DNA for the CDR3: TGTGCCAGCAGCTCCGGTGGCACAGGGCTAACTGAAGCTTTCTTT. Protein: CASSSGGTGLTEAFF.

CDR3 amino acids: CASSSPGTGVNNQPQHF. In nucleotides, the CDR3 is TGTGCCAGCAGCTCTCCAGGGACAGGGGTCAATAATCAGCCCCAGCATTTT. V is TRBV28 and J is TRBJ1-5; 10 positions agree with TRBD1. Germline CDR1 reads MDHEN; CDR2 reads SYDVKM. V was clipped by 6 bases and J by 4 bases; unmatched bases: 12. This CDR3 has 17 residues.